This paragraph reports one T cell receptor (beta chain). Its antigen is unknown. No much larger clone is present one base from it, and per-base qualities are unavailable. The sample belongs to a study of T cell responses to AZD1222 COVID-19 vaccine (dated by TCRdb to about 2021). A note on the overall study: AZD1222 recipients with second doses at about 4 weeks or about 12 weeks were pooled, because spike-specific TCR depth and breadth did not differ between schedules. Trial participants were enrolled by age into 18-55, 56-69 and 70-plus year subgroups, with roughly 160, 29 and 62 TCR-sequenced participants respectively. A total of roughly 240 trial participants underwent TCR sequencing, of whom approximately 210 received two doses of AZD1222 and some 26 received two doses of the MenACWY control vaccine. General conclusions and limits of the study: Participants were mostly white British, with more females than males. The authors suggested clonal diversity may have been underestimated. In the small 56-69-year group, the increase in depth fell short of significance, most likely because of low power. Conclusions about previously exposed vaccinees are limited, since just 5 or 6 AZD1222 recipients were seropositive for SARS-CoV-2 at baseline. After two AZD1222 doses, spike-specific TCR breadth and depth were significantly higher than at day 0 and than in MenACWY recipients. Reportedly, close to half of the unique spike-specific TCRs recognized epitopes lying outside the regions that are mutated in the B.1.351 and B.1.1.7 variants. No day 14 peak-response samples were available, so repertoires were characterized only after the peak T cell response. The whole spike protein was spanned by vaccine-associated CD4 TCRs, and dominant responses were seen in regions 160-218 and 743-854.

The CDR3 regions of human TCRbeta chains were analyzed by immunosequencing. Under the source paper's analysis protocol: Repertoire TCRs were checked for matches against a reference library of SARS-CoV-2-specific TCRs that had been generated using the MIRA antigen-specificity platform. Breadth meant the fraction of unique TCRs that were SARS-CoV-2-associated, whereas depth meant the fraction of total T cells that were SARS-CoV-2-associated. Using the MIRA data, every spike-specific TCR was mapped to the spike region that the TCR reacted to and assigned to either a CD4 or a CD8 class. Log10-transformed breadth and depth values were compared by one-way ANOVA with Sidak's multiple comparisons tests. In TCRdb, the immuneACCESS table is reduced to in-frame sequences with V and J assigned. These tables do not hold every clone; where another copy was compared, an unresolved V gene accounts for under half, and the others remain unexplained. V and J calls plus clone size are reproduced from that table; the DNA served to infer D and trimming. The sample table holds about 94,000 clones, of which about 90% were seen once. 8.4% of the sample rests with the top ten.

Explained via the paper, the time point label denotes: baseline before first vaccination. Vaccinee samples came from UK trials COV001 and COV002, including a single-blind randomized controlled phase 2/3 trial of AZD1222 (ChAdOx1 nCoV-19) in healthy adults. For TCRbeta chain sequencing, PBMC samples were collected from trial participants at day 0 and at day 28 after the second dose. This sequence was found in an adult in good health. Sequenced here: peripheral blood, sampled on day 0 of AZD1222 vaccination.

The DNA is TGTGCCAGTAGTATTTATAAGGTTCTAAGGACTAATGAAAAACTGTTTTTT. It codes for CASSIYKVLRTNEKLFF. The chain is assembled from TRBV19 and TRBJ1-4; there is no confident call for the D gene. V is shortened by 3 bases, J by 2 bases, and the region joining them spans 16 bases. From the germline V gene (reference sequence), CDR1 is LNHDA and CDR2 is SQIVND. From the cysteine up to the phenylalanine, the CDR3 has a length of 17 residues. Of all the DNA, just the CDR3 is kept, 51 bases in frame from base 1.